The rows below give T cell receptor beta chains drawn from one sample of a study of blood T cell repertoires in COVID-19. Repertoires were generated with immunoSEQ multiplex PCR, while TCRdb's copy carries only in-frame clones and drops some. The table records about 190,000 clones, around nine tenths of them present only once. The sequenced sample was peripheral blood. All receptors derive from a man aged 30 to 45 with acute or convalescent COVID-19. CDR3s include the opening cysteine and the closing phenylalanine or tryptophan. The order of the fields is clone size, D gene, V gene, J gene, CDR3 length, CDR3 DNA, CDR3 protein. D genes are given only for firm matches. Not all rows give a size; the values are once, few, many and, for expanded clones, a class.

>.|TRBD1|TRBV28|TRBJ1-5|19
TGTGCCAGCAGTTTATACCTTCGGACAGGGAACGTTAGCAATCAGCCCCAGCATTTT
CASSLYLRTGNVSNQPQHF
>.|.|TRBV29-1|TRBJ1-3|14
TGCAGCGTTGGGCAGGGTCAGAATGGAAACACCATATATTTT
CSVGQGQNGNTIYF
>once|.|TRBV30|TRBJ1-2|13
TGTGCCTGGAGTGTACGCAGGAACAATGGCTACACCTTC
CAWSVRRNNGYTF
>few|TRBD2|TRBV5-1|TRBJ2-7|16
TGCGCCAGCAGTACCTGGACTAGCGGTAGCTCCTACGAGCAGTACTTC
CASSTWTSGSSYEQYF
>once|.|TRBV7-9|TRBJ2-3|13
TGTGCCAGCAGGCGGGGTGATACAGATACGCAGTATTTT
CASRRGDTDTQYF
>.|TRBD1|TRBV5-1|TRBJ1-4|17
TGCGCCAGCAGCCCCCTACAGGGGAGGTTTGCTAATGAAAAACTGTTTTTT
CASSPLQGRFANEKLFF
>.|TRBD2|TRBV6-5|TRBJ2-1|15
TGTGCCAGCAGGATGCTAGCGGGGTGGGGCAATGAGCAGTTCTTC
CASRMLAGWGNEQFF
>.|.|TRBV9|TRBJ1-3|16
TGTGCCAGCAGCGTAGCTACGAGGGGGTCTGGAAACACCATATATTTT
CASSVATRGSGNTIYF
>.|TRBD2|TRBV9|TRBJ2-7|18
TGTGCCAGCAGCGTAGCTACGAACCGACTAGCGTTTTGCTACGAGCAGTACTTC
CASSVATNRLAFCYEQYF
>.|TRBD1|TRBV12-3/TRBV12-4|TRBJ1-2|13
TGTGCCAGCAGGCTAACAGGGGGCAGCGGCTACACCTTC
CASRLTGGSGYTF
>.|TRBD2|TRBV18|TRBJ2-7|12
TGTGCCAGCTCACCAGGGGGGGGCGAGCAGTACTTC
CASSPGGGEQYF
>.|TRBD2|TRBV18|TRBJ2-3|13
TGTGCCAGCTCCACGACTAGCGGAGATACGCAGTATTTT
CASSTTSGDTQYF
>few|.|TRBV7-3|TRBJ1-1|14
TGTGCCAGCAGCTTCCGCACAGCGAACACTGAAGCTTTCTTT
CASSFRTANTEAFF
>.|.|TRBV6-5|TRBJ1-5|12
TGTGCCAGCTGGACAGTAGATCAGCCCCAGCATTTT
CASWTVDQPQHF
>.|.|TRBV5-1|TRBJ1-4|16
TGCGCCAGCAGCTTCGCCACACAGGAACCTGGGGAAAAACTGTTTTTT
CASSFATQEPGEKLFF
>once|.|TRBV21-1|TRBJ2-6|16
TGTGCCAGCAGCTACAGGGGGCGGTCTGGGGCCAACGTCCTGACTTTC
CASSYRGRSGANVLTF
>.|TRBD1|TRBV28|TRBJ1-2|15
TGTGCCAGCGTGGTCCTCGGACAGGGGGCCGGTGGCTACACCTTC
CASVVLGQGAGGYTF
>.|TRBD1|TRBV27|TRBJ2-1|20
TGTGCCAGCAGTTTAGTCGGACAGGGTGGGGACCTGGGGTCCTACAATGAGCAGTTCTTC
CASSLVGQGGDLGSYNEQFF
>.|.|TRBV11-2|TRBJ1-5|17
TGTGCCAGCAGGGAGCCCACGCCCTTTATGGGCAATCAGCCCCAGCATTTT
CASREPTPFMGNQPQHF
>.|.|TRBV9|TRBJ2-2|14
TGTGCCAGCAGCGCCGGGACTCACACCGGGGAGCTGTTTTTT
CASSAGTHTGELFF
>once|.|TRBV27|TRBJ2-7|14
TGTGCCAGCAGTTTATGGCGGAACTCCTACGAGCAGTACTTC
CASSLWRNSYEQYF
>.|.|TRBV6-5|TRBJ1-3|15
TGTGCCAGCAGTTACTCACCGGGCCGGAGGGTTCATTGGTATTTT
CASSYSPGRRVHWYF
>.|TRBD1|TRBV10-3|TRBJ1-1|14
TGTGCCATCAGGGGGACAGGCCAGAACACTGAAGCTTTCTTT
CAIRGTGQNTEAFF
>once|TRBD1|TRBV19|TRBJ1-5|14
TGTGCCAGTAGTACCGGGGACAGAAGACAGCCCCAGCATTTT
CASSTGDRRQPQHF
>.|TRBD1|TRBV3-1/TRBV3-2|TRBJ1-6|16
TGTGCCAGCAGCCAGGCTGACCGGGACAGGGGAAAATCCCTCCACTTT
CASSQADRDRGKSLHF
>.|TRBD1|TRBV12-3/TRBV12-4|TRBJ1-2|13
TGTGCCAGCAGTCTGGGACAGTCCTATGGCTACACCTTC
CASSLGQSYGYTF
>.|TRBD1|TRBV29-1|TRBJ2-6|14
TGCAGCGTGACCGGGACAGGGGGTGCCAACGTCCTGACTTTC
CSVTGTGGANVLTF
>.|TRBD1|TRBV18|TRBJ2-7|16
TGTGCCAGCTCACCAATCCTGGGACAGGGTTTCCACGAGCAGTACTTC
CASSPILGQGFHEQYF
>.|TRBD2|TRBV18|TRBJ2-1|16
TGTGCCAGCTCGACCGGGCGCCAGCGGGGGTGGAATGAGCAGTTCTTC
CASSTGRQRGWNEQFF
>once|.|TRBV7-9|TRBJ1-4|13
TGTGCCAGCAGCTGGCAGACTAATGAAAAACTGTTTTTT
CASSWQTNEKLFF
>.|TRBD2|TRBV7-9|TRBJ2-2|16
TGTGCCGCCAGGGGCGGCGGGAGGACGAACACCGGGGAGCTGTTTTTT
CAARGGGRTNTGELFF
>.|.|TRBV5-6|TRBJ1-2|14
TGTGCCAGCAGCGTAGGACAGCTTAACTATGGCTACACCTTC
CASSVGQLNYGYTF
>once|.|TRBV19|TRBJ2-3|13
TGTGCCAGTAGTATACGGAGCCCGGATACGCAGTATTTT
CASSIRSPDTQYF
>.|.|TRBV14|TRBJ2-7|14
TGTGCCAGCAGCCAAGCGGGATCGGTCGGCGAGCAGTACTTC
CASSQAGSVGEQYF
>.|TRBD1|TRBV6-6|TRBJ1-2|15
TGTGCCAGCAGTTACGGGGACAGGGCCAACTATGGCTACACCTTC
CASSYGDRANYGYTF
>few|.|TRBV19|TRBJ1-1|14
TGTGCCAGTAGTTTTCAGGGCTTGAACACTGAAGCTTTCTTT
CASSFQGLNTEAFF
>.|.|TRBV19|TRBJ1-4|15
TGTGCCAGTAGTGCAACACAGGGATCTAATGAAAAACTGTTTTTT
CASSATQGSNEKLFF
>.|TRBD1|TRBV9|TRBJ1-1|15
TGTGCCAGCAGCCCACAGGGGGCTTTGAACACTGAAGCTTTCTTT
CASSPQGALNTEAFF
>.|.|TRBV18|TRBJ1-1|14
TGTGCCAGCTCACCGGACAATTTAAGCACTGAAGCTTTCTTT
CASSPDNLSTEAFF
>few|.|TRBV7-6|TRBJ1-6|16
TGTGCCAGCAGCTTGGGGGTGCGGGGGACGCATTCACCCCTCCACTTT
CASSLGVRGTHSPLHF
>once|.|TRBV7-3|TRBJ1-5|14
TGTGCCAGCAGCCAGACAGGTAGCAATCAGCCCCAGCATTTT
CASSQTGSNQPQHF
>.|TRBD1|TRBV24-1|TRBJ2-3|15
TGTGCCACCAGTGGTGGACAGGGGCCCACAGATACGCAGTATTTT
CATSGGQGPTDTQYF
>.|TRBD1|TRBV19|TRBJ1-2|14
TGTGCCAGTAGTTTTCCAGACAGGGTTCATGGCTACACCTTC
CASSFPDRVHGYTF